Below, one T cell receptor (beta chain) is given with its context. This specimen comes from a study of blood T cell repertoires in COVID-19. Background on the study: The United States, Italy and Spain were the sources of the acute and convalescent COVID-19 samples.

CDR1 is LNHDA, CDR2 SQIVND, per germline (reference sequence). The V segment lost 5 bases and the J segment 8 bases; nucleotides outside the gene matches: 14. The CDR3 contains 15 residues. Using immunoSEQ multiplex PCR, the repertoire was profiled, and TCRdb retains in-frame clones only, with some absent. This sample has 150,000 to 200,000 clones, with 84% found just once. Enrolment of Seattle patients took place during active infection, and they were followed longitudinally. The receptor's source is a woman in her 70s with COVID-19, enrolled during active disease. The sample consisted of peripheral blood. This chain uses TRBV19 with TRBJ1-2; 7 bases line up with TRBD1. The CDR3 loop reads CASSSQPTGEGGYTF. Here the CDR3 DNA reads TGTGCCAGTAGTTCCCAGCCCACAGGGGAAGGAGGCTACACCTTC.